This T cell receptor beta chain was found in a study of blood T cell repertoires in COVID-19 (dated by TCRdb to the early 2020s). Notes on the research overall: The collaborator samples originated in the United States, Italy and Spain and spanned the acute and convalescent phases of COVID-19. The repertoires were released in a freely available public database intended as a resource for research on the immune response to SARS-CoV-2. A de-identified subject ID, COVID-19 status, age in years and sex were almost always included in the sample metadata. The material from the prospective study consisted of cDNA or gDNA derived from T cells, B-cell-depleted T cells, or PBMCs. HLA class I and class II types, where available, came from metadata supplied by the sample provider rather than from assay-based typing. Samples were obtained from the ongoing ImmuneRACE study (first 160 participants) and from about 1,300 subjects provided by 6 global collaborators. Subjects who had been exposed to COVID-19, were actively infected with it, or had recovered from it provided the deeply sampled blood TCRbeta repertoires that made up the dataset.

Note on this clone: The antigen it recognizes is unknown. It has no much larger one-base neighbor in the sample; base qualities were not kept.

Whole blood was collected in K2EDTA tubes by collaborating institutions according to the institutions' own protocols. Collaborator samples were shipped for TCRbeta analysis as frozen whole blood, isolated PBMCs, or DNA extracted from either sample type. From cysteine to phenylalanine, the CDR3 is 15 amino acids long. CDR3 DNA is the only sequence kept; it has 45 bases, read in frame from the first base. Relative to germline, V is missing 5 bases and J is missing 10 bases, with 7 bases of the junction outside any gene match. In the germline V gene, CDR1 corresponds to SGHNT and CDR2 to YENEEA. The paper's findings and limits, for the study overall: How much clinical and demographic metadata was included differed by source and by participant, and the metadata was provided uncurated.

TCRbeta CDR3 regions were amplified from genomic DNA by means of the immunoSEQ Assay, a bias-controlled multiplex PCR. The authors' pipeline ran thus. The number of nucleated cells in each sample was estimated from the amplification of reference gene primers within the assay. To quantify the absolute abundance of each unique TCRbeta CDR3 rearrangement, sequence reads were collapsed and filtered. For each sample, productive Simpson clonality was calculated as the square root of Simpson's diversity index over productive rearrangements. In its TCRdb copy, this immuneACCESS table keeps in-frame sequences only and misses some clones. Where compared with another copy, unresolved V genes explain less than half of these, and the others have no known cause. V and J calls and clone size are those listed in that table; D and trimming were worked out from the DNA. Here the sample has tens of thousands of clones; around 73% occur a single time. Around 40% of the sample is in the top ten clones.

The V and J genes are TRBV11-3 and TRBJ2-1; 14 junctional bases match TRBD2. The clonotype originates from a man aged 80 or over with acute or convalescent COVID-19. Material: peripheral blood. The nucleotide sequence reads TGTGCCAGCAGCCCGACTAGCGGGGGGGCAGGAGAGCAGTTCTTC. It translates to CASSPTSGGAGEQFF.